This T cell receptor beta chain was captured by sequencing in a study of post-analysis software for immune sequencing data. Study in general: The study covered relapsing-remitting, secondary progressive and progressive-relapsing courses of multiple sclerosis. Study observations and caveats: Four to six TRBV segments appeared more often in patients than in controls, and TRBV5-6, TRBV5-1 and TRBV20-1 were among these. Significantly lower normalized Chao1 diversity was seen in multiple sclerosis patients than in controls.

The authors incorporated unique molecular identifiers into the TCR beta cDNA libraries. T cells numbering roughly 1 to 10 million yielded 500,000 or so cDNA molecules. MiXCR was run by TCRdb on the PCR reads, yielding one entry per CDR3 protein. The sample carries hundreds of thousands of distinct CDR3 sequences, approximately 59% recorded once. This CDR3 contains 19 residues. Per germline, CDR1 DFQATT and CDR2 SNEGSKA (reference sequence). About this clonotype itself: Its antigen is unidentified. Germline is not matched at one junction end, which may reflect a read error.

Sequencing input: blood. The receptor comes from a girl aged 2 to 9 with multiple sclerosis. The V call is TRBV20-1, the J call TRBJ2-3, with 13 bases identical to TRBD2. The DNA of the CDR3 is TGCAGTGCTAGAGATTCGATCGGGACTAGCGGGGAAGACACAGATACGCGGTATTTT. Protein sequence: CSARDSIGTSGEDTDTRYF.